The 23 T cell receptor beta chains reported below all come from one sample, sequenced in a study of T cell responses to AZD1222 COVID-19 vaccine. Sequencing used immunoSEQ multiplex PCR; TCRdb keeps in-frame clones, though not all of them. This sample has more than 85,000 clones, with about 90% found just once. The sequencing here drew on peripheral blood, taken on day 0 of AZD1222 vaccination. These receptor sequences come from an adult in good health.

This chain joins TRBV7-8 and TRBJ1-5; 9 nucleotides agree with TRBD1. There are 15 residues in the CDR3. Germline V lookup: CDR1 SGHVS, CDR2 FQNEAQ. V trimming: 3 bases; J trimming: 9 bases; junction bases outside the gene matches: 9. CDR3 sequence (DNA): TGTGCCAGCAGCTTGCAGGGGGGACAGGGCTGGCCCCAGCATTTT. Translation: CASSLQGGQGWPQHF.

The chain combines TRBV7-9 with TRBJ1-2; D unresolved. Germline V gives CDR1 SEHNR, CDR2 FQNEAQ (reference sequence). Trimming pared 4 bases from V and 7 bases from J, leaving 19 bases between. The CDR3 runs to 15 residues. DNA for the CDR3: TGTGCCAGCAGCTCTTACGTTACGGAAGGAGGTGGCTACACCTTC. It codes for CASSSYVTEGGGYTF.

In its sample, this clone was seen a few times. This chain connects TRBV7-2 to TRBJ1-4; 10 bases match TRBD1. V was clipped by 4 bases and J by 3 bases; unmatched bases: 8. There are 17 residues in the CDR3. Germline V gene lookup returns CDR1 SGHTA and CDR2 FQGNSA. CDR3 nucleotide sequence: TGTGCCAGCAGCTCGGGCCGGGACAGGGGTCCTAATGAAAAACTGTTTTTT. This sequence encodes CASSSGRDRGPNEKLFF.

The chain's CDR3 is CASSSGQGGEQYF. The CDR3 DNA is TGTGCCAGCAGCTCCGGACAGGGCGGCGAGCAGTACTTC. The rearrangement uses TRBV11-2 and TRBJ2-7; 8 nucleotides match TRBD1. In germline, CDR1 is SGHAT, CDR2 FQNNGV. V lost 4 bases to trimming and J lost 6 bases; unmatched junction nucleotides: 5. The CDR3 length is 13 residues.

J is TRBJ2-1 and V is TRBV6-5; D may be TRBD2 (6 bases). The V end lost 6 bases, the J end lost 3 bases, and 12 bases lay between the germline ends. This CDR3 is 14 amino acids long. In germline, CDR1 is MNHEY, CDR2 SVGAGI. The CDR3 loop is CASRRGLSYNEQFF. CDR3 sequence (DNA): TGTGCCAGCAGACGGGGGTTGAGCTACAATGAGCAGTTCTTC.

The chain uses TRBV5-4 and TRBJ2-1; 7 bases fit TRBD2. The CDR3 length is 16 residues. Germline V gene sequence: CDR1 SGHNT, CDR2 YYREEE (reference sequence). With V trimmed by 0 bases and J by 4 bases, 7 bases remained unmatched. In nucleotides, the CDR3 is TGTGCCAGCAGCTTGGAGGCTAGCGGAAGATACAATGAGCAGTTCTTC. Its translation: CASSLEASGRYNEQFF. Looking up the rest from reference TRBV5-4 and TRBJ2-1 gives the full variable domain: ETGVTQSPTHLIKTRGQQVTLRCSSQSGHNTVSWYQQALGQGPQFIFQYYREEENGRGNFPPRFSGLQFPNYSSELNVNALELDDSALYLCASSLEASGRYNEQFFGPGTRLTVL.

This chain joins TRBV15 and TRBJ2-3; D not certain. With 1 base removed from V and 1 base from J, the gap between germline ends came to 15 bases. The germline gives CDR1 LNHNV, CDR2 YYDKDF (reference sequence). The CDR3 covers 17 residues. The CDR3 DNA sequence: TGTGCCACCAGCAGAGTTGACGGGCCGTGGGGCACAGATACGCAGTATTTT. Encoded protein: CATSRVDGPWGTDTQYF.

The chain uses TRBV6-1 and TRBJ1-1; D is possibly TRBD1 (6 bases). The length of the CDR3 is 15 residues. Per germline, CDR1 MNHNS and CDR2 SASEGT. The V end was cut by 2 bases, the J end by 1 base, with 11 bases between. CDR3 nucleotide sequence: TGTGCCAGCAGTGAACTCGGGGGCGGGAACACTGAAGCTTTCTTT. It encodes CASSELGGGNTEAFF.

This clone has a handful of counts. The chain is built from TRBV28 and TRBJ2-7; no clear D. V shed 6 bases and J shed 0 bases, with 12 bases lying between them. The CDR3 is 14 amino acids. Germline V gene lookup returns CDR1 MDHEN and CDR2 SYDVKM. DNA of the CDR3: TGTGCCAGCAGGATCCAAGAGAGCTCCTACGAGCAGTACTTC. This gives the protein CASRIQESSYEQYF. The complete variable domain, with remaining parts taken from reference TRBV28 and TRBJ2-7, reads DVKVTQSSRYLVKRTGEKVFLECVQDMDHENMFWYRQDPGLGLRLIYFSYDVKMKEKGDIPEGYSVSREKKERFSLILESASTNQTSMYLCASRIQESSYEQYFGPGTRLTVT.

The table lists this clone with a few counts. V and J are TRBV18 and TRBJ1-5, with D hard to call. Germline V gene sequence: CDR1 KGHSH, CDR2 LQKENI. The length of the CDR3 is 14 residues. The germline V and J ends were trimmed by 6 bases and 4 bases, with 13 bases remaining between them. CDR3 sequence reads: CASSPSEGNQPQHF. The CDR3 DNA is TGTGCCAGCTCCCCCTCGGAGGGTAATCAGCCCCAGCATTTT.

The chain uses TRBV7-2 and TRBJ2-7; no firm D call. Trimming left V 1 base short and J 6 bases short, with 16 bases between. Germline V gene sequence: CDR1 SGHTA, CDR2 FQGNSA. There are 15 residues in the CDR3. Here the CDR3 reads CASSLGASPVGEQYF. Here the CDR3 DNA reads TGTGCCAGCAGCTTAGGGGCTAGTCCGGTGGGCGAGCAGTACTTC.

This chain joins TRBV4-3 and TRBJ1-5, with 7 bases that match TRBD1. The J segment lost 5 bases and the V segment lost 4 bases, leaving 8 bases of the junction unmatched. The CDR3 is made up of 15 amino acids. The V gene's germline CDR1 is LGHNA and CDR2 YSLEER. The CDR3 protein is CASSLTWDSYQPQHF. DNA for the CDR3: TGCGCCAGCAGCCTGACTTGGGACAGTTATCAGCCCCAGCATTTT.

The rearrangement links TRBV5-5 to TRBJ1-5; maybe TRBD1 (5 bases). Germline V gene data show CDR1 as SGHKS and CDR2 as YYEKEE (reference sequence). V lost 1 base, J lost 2 bases, and 10 bases lay in between. The length of the CDR3 is 15 residues. The chain's CDR3 is CASSLQGMGNQPQHF. The CDR3 coding sequence is TGTGCCAGCAGCTTGCAGGGTATGGGCAATCAGCCCCAGCATTTT.

V is TRBV4-3 and J is TRBJ2-1; perhaps TRBD2 as D (6 bases). This CDR3 is built from 16 residues. Germline V gene data show CDR1 as LGHNA and CDR2 as YSLEER. V was pared by 3 bases and J by 5 bases, with 17 bases between. In DNA, the CDR3 is TGCGCCAGCAGCCAGGAGGGGCAGCGCCCCAACAATGAGCAGTTCTTC. It specifies CASSQEGQRPNNEQFF.

The V and J genes are TRBV4-1 and TRBJ1-1; 12 bases agree with TRBD1. The CDR3 runs to 15 residues. V lost 4 bases and J lost 7; bases outside the gene matches: 7. Germline values: CDR1 MGHRA, CDR2 YSYEKL. CDR3 region: CASSPPGQGALEAFF. CDR3 bases: TGCGCCAGCAGCCCTCCGGGACAGGGGGCTCTTGAAGCTTTCTTT.

The chain joins TRBV18 to TRBJ1-3; D call uncertain. The CDR3 covers 14 residues. Germline V CDR1 and CDR2: KGHSH, LQKENI. V gave up 6 bases and J gave up 0 bases, with 9 bases separating them. The DNA for the CDR3 is TGTGCCAGCTCCCGGAGCCCCTCTGGAAACACCATATATTTT. It encodes CASSRSPSGNTIYF.

This clone has more than one count but fewer than ten. J is TRBJ1-1 and V is TRBV28; D might be TRBD1 (5 bases). The V and J ends lost 7 bases and 3 bases respectively, with 18 bases between them. Germline assignment: CDR1 MDHEN and CDR2 SYDVKM. CDR3 length equals 15 residues. CDR3 DNA: TGTGCCAGCACCTGGGGCAGGGCCCTCGACACTGAAGCTTTCTTT. This sequence encodes CASTWGRALDTEAFF. The full variable domain, rest sourced from reference TRBV28 and TRBJ1-1, is DVKVTQSSRYLVKRTGEKVFLECVQDMDHENMFWYRQDPGLGLRLIYFSYDVKMKEKGDIPEGYSVSREKKERFSLILESASTNQTSMYLCASTWGRALDTEAFFGQGTRLTVV.

The chain employs TRBV4-1 and TRBJ2-2; D might be TRBD1 or TRBD2, each matching 6 bases. The ends were cut back, 4 bases at V and 7 bases at J, with 13 bases in the middle. The CDR3 has 14 amino acids. Germline V lookup: CDR1 MGHRA, CDR2 YSYEKL. The CDR3 sequence is CASSPVGGGGELFF. The CDR3 DNA is TGCGCCAGCAGCCCCGTCGGGGGCGGCGGGGAGCTGTTTTTT.

The CDR3 nucleotides read TGTGCCAGCGGGACAGGGTTCTCTGGAAACACCATATATTTT. The encoded protein is CASGTGFSGNTIYF. The chain recombines TRBV7-2 with TRBJ1-3; 9 bases map to TRBD1. Germline CDR1 is SGHTA and CDR2 is FQGNSA. Unmatched junction bases numbered 2, after V lost 8 bases and J lost 0 bases. The CDR3 length is 14 residues.

In its sample, this clone was seen a few times. V is TRBV29-1 and J is TRBJ2-3, with 8 nucleotides matching TRBD2. The CDR3 has 14 amino acids. Trimming cost V 4 bases and J 0 bases; bases outside gene matches: 3. Germline CDR1 SQVTM, CDR2 ANQGSEA. The CDR3 loop reads CSVGPSGSTDTQYF. CDR3 DNA sequence: TGCAGCGTTGGCCCTAGCGGGAGCACAGATACGCAGTATTTT.

This sequence joins TRBV2 and TRBJ2-2, with 13 bases matching TRBD2. V was clipped by 6 bases and J by 6 bases; unmatched bases: 4. The germline gives CDR1 SNHLY, CDR2 FYNNEI. This CDR3 has 15 amino acids. The CDR3 is CASRPGLAGPGELFF. As DNA, the CDR3 is TGTGCCAGCAGACCGGGACTAGCGGGACCCGGGGAGCTGTTTTTT.

The chain employs TRBV5-1 and TRBJ2-5; D is uncertain. Germline CDR1 SGHRS, CDR2 YFSETQ. Trimming took off 0 bases at V and 1 base at J, with 7 bases between the two ends. The CDR3 has 14 amino acids. CDR3 nucleotides: TGCGCCAGCAGCTTGGGCACTCCCCAAGAGACCCAGTACTTC. It codes for CASSLGTPQETQYF. Complete variable domain (other parts from reference TRBV5-1 and TRBJ2-5): KAGVTQTPRYLIKTRGQQVTLSCSPISGHRSVSWYQQTPGQGLQFLFEYFSETQRNKGNFPGRFSGRQFSNSRSEMNVSTLELGDSALYLCASSLGTPQETQYFGPGTRLLVL.

The J gene is TRBJ2-1, the V gene TRBV28; 12 bases align to TRBD1. This CDR3 comprises 15 residues. Trimming took 3 bases from V and 8 from J; bases not matched to a gene: 5. Germline lookup yields CDR1 MDHEN and CDR2 SYDVKM. CDR3 sequence reads: CASSLPGTGGHEQFF. The CDR3 nucleotides read TGTGCCAGCAGTTTGCCCGGGACAGGGGGCCATGAGCAGTTCTTC.